A selection of T cell receptor beta chains follows, all from one sample in a study of control samples from healthy donors and cancer patients. Assay used: immunoSEQ multiplex PCR; TCRdb lists only in-frame clones, some missing. The data hold 100,000 to 150,000 clones, with roughly 86% observed a single time. The material sequenced was PBMCs. All receptors derive from a man aged 50 to 60 with head and neck cancer. Each CDR3 is given with its conserved first and last residue. Each record gives: clone size, D gene, J gene, V gene, CDR3 DNA, CDR3 protein. D genes are given only for firm matches. The size entry is marked missing in some rows and otherwise reads once, few, many or a size class.

clone size: .; D gene: TRBD1; J gene: TRBJ2-3; V gene: TRBV28; CDR3 DNA: TGTGCCAGCAGTGATTCGGGACAGGGGACAGATACGCAGTATTTT; CDR3 protein: CASSDSGQGTDTQYF
clone size: .; D gene: .; J gene: TRBJ2-5; V gene: TRBV12-3/TRBV12-4; CDR3 DNA: TGTGCCAGCAGTACCCTCGGGGCCTGGCACTTC; CDR3 protein: CASSTLGAWHF
clone size: once; D gene: .; J gene: TRBJ1-5; V gene: TRBV6-5; CDR3 DNA: TGTGCCAGCAGGGCCAGGGAAAATCAGCCCCAGCATTTT; CDR3 protein: CASRARENQPQHF
clone size: many; D gene: .; J gene: TRBJ2-3; V gene: TRBV7-3; CDR3 DNA: TGTGCCAGCAGCCCTACCATTAGCACAGATACGCAGTATTTT; CDR3 protein: CASSPTISTDTQYF
clone size: .; D gene: .; J gene: TRBJ1-2; V gene: TRBV6-5; CDR3 DNA: TGTGCCAGCTCCACCGCTTATGGCTACACCTTC; CDR3 protein: CASSTAYGYTF
clone size: .; D gene: .; J gene: TRBJ2-1; V gene: TRBV11-2; CDR3 DNA: TGTGCCAGCAGTTTCCCCTCCGGGACTCGTCCGGCCAATGAGCAGTTCTTC; CDR3 protein: CASSFPSGTRPANEQFF
clone size: .; D gene: .; J gene: TRBJ2-5; V gene: TRBV28; CDR3 DNA: TGTGCCAGCAGTTCACAAGGGGTACAGACCCAGTACTTC; CDR3 protein: CASSSQGVQTQYF
clone size: .; D gene: TRBD2; J gene: TRBJ2-3; V gene: TRBV29-1; CDR3 DNA: TGCAGCGTCCGAGGACTAGCGGGGGGGAGGGATACGCAGTATTTT; CDR3 protein: CSVRGLAGGRDTQYF
clone size: once; D gene: .; J gene: TRBJ2-7; V gene: TRBV15; CDR3 DNA: TGTGCCACCAGCTTGCCCGGCGGGCCCTACGAGCAGTACTTC; CDR3 protein: CATSLPGGPYEQYF
clone size: .; D gene: .; J gene: TRBJ2-5; V gene: TRBV4-1; CDR3 DNA: TGCGCCAGCAGCCAAGACCCAGGGCGTCAGACCCAGTACTTC; CDR3 protein: CASSQDPGRQTQYF
clone size: .; D gene: TRBD1; J gene: TRBJ2-7; V gene: TRBV18; CDR3 DNA: TGTGCCAGCTCACCATCTATCCAAGGGACAGGGAGTTTAATTCCCTACGAGCAGTACTTC; CDR3 protein: CASSPSIQGTGSLIPYEQYF
clone size: .; D gene: .; J gene: TRBJ2-4; V gene: TRBV9; CDR3 DNA: TGTGCCAGCAGCGTAGGTGGGGCAGGAGTTTACCAAAACATTCAGTACTTC; CDR3 protein: CASSVGGAGVYQNIQYF
clone size: .; D gene: .; J gene: TRBJ2-5; V gene: TRBV5-1; CDR3 DNA: TGCGCCAGCAGCTTGGGGGCCGCTCAAGAGACCCAGTACTTC; CDR3 protein: CASSLGAAQETQYF
clone size: .; D gene: .; J gene: TRBJ1-5; V gene: TRBV6-6; CDR3 DNA: TGTGCCAGCACCAGAACGGGGGGGAATCAGCCCCAGCATTTT; CDR3 protein: CASTRTGGNQPQHF
clone size: .; D gene: .; J gene: TRBJ2-3; V gene: TRBV14; CDR3 DNA: TGTGCCAGCAGCCAAAACACGGCAGATACGCAGTATTTT; CDR3 protein: CASSQNTADTQYF
clone size: .; D gene: .; J gene: TRBJ1-2; V gene: TRBV6-6; CDR3 DNA: TGTGCCAGCAGCCTCGACGGGTACTATGGCTACACCTTC; CDR3 protein: CASSLDGYYGYTF
clone size: .; D gene: .; J gene: TRBJ2-7; V gene: TRBV7-8; CDR3 DNA: TGTGCCAGCAGCTTAGGGGCTTCCTCCTACGAGCAGTACTTC; CDR3 protein: CASSLGASSYEQYF
clone size: .; D gene: .; J gene: TRBJ1-1; V gene: TRBV9; CDR3 DNA: TGTGCCAGCAGCCCCCTCCCCGGAATCAAGAACACTGAAGCTTTCTTT; CDR3 protein: CASSPLPGIKNTEAFF
clone size: .; D gene: .; J gene: TRBJ2-5; V gene: TRBV27; CDR3 DNA: TGTGCCAGCAGTTTATTGGGCAGGGTCCGAGAGACCCAGTACTTC; CDR3 protein: CASSLLGRVRETQYF
clone size: .; D gene: TRBD2; J gene: TRBJ2-3; V gene: TRBV2; CDR3 DNA: TGTGCCAGCAACTTCCTCACAGGACTAGTAGGCGCAGATACGCAGTATTTT; CDR3 protein: CASNFLTGLVGADTQYF
clone size: .; D gene: .; J gene: TRBJ2-2; V gene: TRBV19; CDR3 DNA: TGTGCCAGTAGTATGATGGCGGGGAGCACCGGGGAGCTGTTTTTT; CDR3 protein: CASSMMAGSTGELFF
clone size: once; D gene: .; J gene: TRBJ1-6; V gene: TRBV19; CDR3 DNA: TGTGCCAGTAGTGACGACATCTCGGGGTATAATTCACCCCTCCACTTT; CDR3 protein: CASSDDISGYNSPLHF
clone size: .; D gene: .; J gene: TRBJ2-7; V gene: TRBV29-1; CDR3 DNA: TGCAGCGTGGACGGTACCGACTACGAGCAGTACTTC; CDR3 protein: CSVDGTDYEQYF
clone size: .; D gene: TRBD2; J gene: TRBJ2-2; V gene: TRBV19; CDR3 DNA: TGTGCCAGTGAGGGGGCTAGCGGGAGTTTTGCCGGGGAGCTGTTTTTT; CDR3 protein: CASEGASGSFAGELFF
clone size: .; D gene: TRBD2; J gene: TRBJ2-1; V gene: TRBV14; CDR3 DNA: TGTGCCAGCAGCCAACTAGCGGGAGCACGGTACAATGAGCAGTTCTTC; CDR3 protein: CASSQLAGARYNEQFF
clone size: .; D gene: .; J gene: TRBJ2-5; V gene: TRBV28; CDR3 DNA: TGTGCCAGCAGTTTACTGGGAATGGTTCAAGAGACCCAGTACTTC; CDR3 protein: CASSLLGMVQETQYF